This TCR beta chain was sequenced in a study of shared clonotypes between healthy human individuals. Positively selected for CCR7, the CD45RO-negative cells used as naive CD8 cells excluded terminally differentiated effector memory CD45RA+ cells. Libraries were prepared by immunoSEQ multiplex PCR; TCRdb keeps only in-frame clonotypes and omits some of them. This table has fewer than 800,000 clones, 92% appearing once. The CDR3 has 12 residues. Trimming removed 2 bases at V and 6 bases at J, with 5 bases between. Germline CDR1 MNHEY, CDR2 SVGAGI. This TCR was sampled from a man aged 30 to 39 in good health. Sequenced: naive CD8+ T cells sorted from blood. The chain combines TRBV6-5 with TRBJ2-1; no definite D call. The CDR3 nucleotides are TGTGCCAGCAGTTACGAGTTCAATGAGCAGTTCTTC. Translation: CASSYEFNEQFF.